Each of the 22 T cell receptor beta chains below was sequenced from the same sample in a study of T cell repertoires in cytomegalovirus infection. MiXCR, applied by TCRdb to the reads, yields one record per CDR3 protein. The sample consists of about 310,000 distinct CDR3 sequences, 25% of them appearing once. Their recognized antigens are unknown. This specimen consisted of cultured PBMCs, obtained from culture after CMV antigen stimulation. All receptors derive from a human donor in good health (CMV status not recorded). Some clones in this sample may be carry-over from other donors' samples.

This rearrangement joins TRBV14 to TRBJ1-5; D is unresolved. The V and J ends lost 0 bases and 0 bases respectively, with 12 bases between them. In germline, CDR1 is SGHDN, CDR2 FVKESK. The CDR3 is 17 amino acids. CDR3 protein: CASSQDSTGFSNQPQHF. The DNA of the CDR3 is TGTGCCAGCAGCCAAGATTCGACGGGGTTTAGCAATCAGCCCCAGCATTTT.

The chain is built from TRBV28 and TRBJ1-4, with D unresolved. CDR1 MDHEN and CDR2 SYDVKM come from the germline V gene. Trimming took 7 bases from V and 0 from J, leaving 12 bases between them. The CDR3 totals 15 residues. CDR3 bases: TGTGCCAGCACCATACGGGAAACAACTAATGAAAAACTGTTTTTT. Its translation is CASTIRETTNEKLFF.

The chain joins TRBV27 to TRBJ2-5; no clear D. CDR3 size: 13 residues. CDR1 is MNHEY, CDR2 SMNVEV, per germline (reference sequence). Between the trimmed V and J ends, which lost 6 bases and 4 bases, there was a span of 12 bases. Here the CDR3 reads CASSPIPGETQYF. In nucleotides, the CDR3 is TGTGCCAGCAGCCCTATACCCGGAGAGACCCAGTACTTC.

Only a few counts were recorded for this clonotype. The V gene is TRBV7-2, the J gene TRBJ2-5; TRBD2 agrees at 10 bases. The CDR3 is 14 residues long. After removal of 0 bases from V and 8 bases from J, the junction contained 3 bases not matched to a gene. Germline-derived CDR1 and CDR2 are SGHTA and FQGNSA. The chain's CDR3 is CASSLASSGRTQYF. CDR3 DNA: TGTGCCAGCAGCTTAGCGTCTAGCGGGAGAACCCAGTACTTC.

This chain uses TRBV6-2 or TRBV6-3 with TRBJ1-5, with D maybe TRBD1 (5 bases). From germline, CDR1 is MNHEY and CDR2 SVGEGT. The CDR3 runs to 19 residues. Deletions cut 5 bases from V and 0 bases from J, with 23 bases between. The CDR3 coding sequence is TGTGCCAGCAGTCACTTACCAAAAACAGGATCCTATAGCAATCAGCCCCAGCATTTT. Translation gives CASSHLPKTGSYSNQPQHF.

V usage is TRBV11-2 and J usage is TRBJ1-4, with TRBD1 matching 7 bases. Trimming cost V 5 bases and J 5 bases; bases outside gene matches: 11. The germline gives CDR1 SGHAT, CDR2 FQNNGV. The CDR3 covers 16 residues. This CDR3 reads CASSRRDGTVNEKLFF. CDR3 DNA sequence: TGTGCCAGCAGCCGAAGAGACGGGACAGTGAATGAAAAACTGTTTTTT.

In this sample, this clonotype turned up many times. The V gene is TRBV27, the J gene TRBJ2-2, with 9 bases identical to TRBD1. V was clipped by 5 bases and J by 1 base; unmatched bases: 5. Germline V gives CDR1 MNHEY, CDR2 SMNVEV (reference sequence). The CDR3 spans 16 residues. The CDR3 region is CASSPLDRGNTGELFF. The CDR3 DNA reads TGTGCCAGCAGTCCCTTGGACAGGGGGAACACCGGGGAGCTGTTTTTT.

The sample holds a few counts of this clonotype. The chain combines TRBV28 with TRBJ2-1; no reliable D call. This CDR3 has 12 amino acids. CDR1 MDHEN and CDR2 SYDVKM come from the germline V gene. V lost 5 bases and J lost 0, with 2 bases in between. The CDR3: CASSDSYNEQFF. The DNA for the CDR3 is TGTGCCAGCAGTGACTCCTACAATGAGCAGTTCTTC. Full variable domain (remainder filled in from reference TRBV28 and TRBJ2-1): DVKVTQSSRYLVKRTGEKVFLECVQDMDHENMFWYRQDPGLGLRLIYFSYDVKMKEKGDIPEGYSVSREKKERFSLILESASTNQTSMYLCASSDSYNEQFFGPGTRLTVL.

This clonotype showed up just a few times. The J gene is TRBJ2-1, the V gene TRBV19; D gene uncertain. The CDR3 has 16 amino acids. Germline V lookup: CDR1 LNHDA, CDR2 SQIVND (reference sequence). The V and J ends lost 2 bases and 4 bases respectively, with 15 bases between them. CDR3 bases: TGTGCCAGTAGTATAATCGACGGAAAGGCTTACAATGAGCAGTTCTTC. As protein: CASSIIDGKAYNEQFF.

The chain recombines TRBV6-8 with TRBJ2-1; 7 nucleotides line up with TRBD2. CDR1 MNHGY and CDR2 SAAAGT come from the germline V gene. V gave up 6 bases and J gave up 6 bases; unmatched junction bases: 8. The CDR3 is 14 amino acids. The CDR3 nucleotides are TGTGCCAGCAGCCTTAGCGGGCTCGGCAATGAGCAGTTCTTC. Residues: CASSLSGLGNEQFF.

This chain uses TRBV5-4 with TRBJ2-1, with TRBD1 matching over 9 bases. The junction had 2 bases not matched to a gene; V was cut back by 5 bases and J by 2 bases. Germline V gives CDR1 SGHNT, CDR2 YYREEE (reference sequence). The CDR3 runs to 14 residues. This CDR3 reads CASSGTGPYNEQFF. The CDR3 DNA sequence: TGTGCCAGCAGTGGGACAGGGCCCTACAATGAGCAGTTCTTC.

The V and J genes are TRBV19 and TRBJ2-3, with D perhaps TRBD1 (5 bases). This CDR3 is 14 amino acids long. Germline assignment: CDR1 LNHDA and CDR2 SQIVND (reference sequence). Trimming removed 6 bases from V and 3 bases from J, with 13 bases in between. The CDR3 DNA follows: TGTGCCAGTAGCAATAGGGGCAGGACAGATACGCAGTATTTT. Its protein product is CASSNRGRTDTQYF.

This clonotype appeared many times. The rearrangement joins TRBV7-9 to TRBJ2-2; 14 bases align to TRBD2. Losses at the gene ends were 6 bases for V and 0 bases for J; bases not matched to a gene: 9. The germline V gene encodes CDR1 SEHNR and CDR2 FQNEAQ (reference sequence). The CDR3 runs 19 residues. CDR3: CASSWDPGLAGANTGELFF. The CDR3 nucleotides are TGTGCCAGCAGTTGGGACCCGGGACTAGCGGGGGCGAACACCGGGGAGCTGTTTTTT.

In this sample, this clonotype turned up a few times. This rearrangement joins TRBV18 to TRBJ2-7, with TRBD2 matching over 16 bases. CDR3 size: 17 residues. Germline values: CDR1 KGHSH, CDR2 LQKENI. V lost 6 bases to trimming and J lost 4 bases; unmatched junction nucleotides: 9. The CDR3 loop is CASSPPGLAGGPYEQYV. The CDR3 coding sequence is TGTGCCAGCTCCCCCCCGGGACTAGCGGGAGGGCCGTACGAGCAGTACGTC.

This clonotype has at least ten counts. The chain recombines TRBV7-2 with TRBJ1-4; tentatively, D is TRBD1 (5 bases). Germline V CDR1 and CDR2: SGHTA, FQGNSA. V was trimmed by 5 bases and J by 4 bases, leaving 14 bases between them. This CDR3 contains 15 residues. The CDR3 DNA reads as TGTGCCAGCAGCCCAAATCCGGGACTTAATGAAAAACTGTTTTTT. This sequence encodes CASSPNPGLNEKLFF.

This clonotype was counted ten times or more. CDR3 region: CASSWSRDTEAFF. The CDR3 nucleotides are TGTGCCAGCAGCTGGTCGAGAGACACTGAAGCTTTCTTT. The J gene is TRBJ1-1, the V gene TRBV7-2; D not resolved. CDR1 is SGHTA, CDR2 FQGNSA, per germline. The CDR3 has 13 amino acids. V lost 4 bases and J 3 bases, leaving 9 bases between the germline ends.

This clonotype was recorded at least ten times. This chain uses TRBV28 with TRBJ1-6, with D unresolved. The V end was cut by 2 bases, the J end by 9 bases, with 14 bases between. The CDR3 length is 15 residues. CDR1 and CDR2 from the germline V gene are MDHEN and SYDVKM. CDR3 bases: TGTGCCAGCAGTTTAGCGGGTCGAAGCGGTTCACCCCTCCACTTT. Translation: CASSLAGRSGSPLHF.

Many counts were recorded for this clonotype. The rearrangement links TRBV7-2 to TRBJ2-1; 11 nucleotides match TRBD2. This CDR3 has 15 residues. Germline assignment: CDR1 SGHTA and CDR2 FQGNSA. The V segment lost 5 bases and the J segment 3 bases; nucleotides outside the gene matches: 3. In DNA, the CDR3 is TGTGCCAGCAGCACAGGACTAGCGGGCTACAATGAGCAGTTCTTC. Protein sequence: CASSTGLAGYNEQFF.

The chain recombines TRBV6-1 with TRBJ2-1; D uncertain. Trimming stripped 5 bases from V and 9 bases from J, with 17 bases between. This CDR3 spans 14 amino acids. Germline assignment: CDR1 MNHNS and CDR2 SASEGT. The CDR3 coding sequence is TGTGCCAGCAGTCGAGTGCCTCAAGAAGGTGAGCAGTTCTTC. It specifies CASSRVPQEGEQFF.

The chain uses TRBV20-1 and TRBJ1-5; 7 nucleotides line up with TRBD1. Germline loops: CDR1 DFQATT, CDR2 SNEGSKA (reference sequence). The CDR3 has 15 residues. V gave up 1 base and J gave up 4 bases; unmatched junction bases: 7. CDR3 in DNA: TGCAGTGCTAGAGTGTCCAGGGGGGCGAATCAGCCCCAGCATTTT. Encoded protein: CSARVSRGANQPQHF.

The V call is TRBV18, the J call TRBJ2-2; no reliable D call. Germline V gives CDR1 KGHSH, CDR2 LQKENI. V lost 3 bases to trimming and J lost 6 bases, with 11 bases between them. The CDR3 runs to 14 residues. CDR3 amino acids: CASSPDHRAGELFF. CDR3 nucleotides: TGTGCCAGCTCACCTGACCATCGGGCCGGGGAGCTGTTTTTT.

This clonotype was seen more than once but under ten times. The V gene is TRBV20-1, the J gene TRBJ1-2; 7 positions agree with TRBD1. The CDR3 length is 13 residues. From germline, CDR1 is DFQATT and CDR2 SNEGSKA (reference sequence). Trimming took 8 bases from V and 4 from J; bases not matched to a gene: 10. The CDR3 loop reads CSFPTGTGYGYTF. As DNA, the CDR3 is TGCAGTTTCCCGACAGGGACGGGCTATGGCTACACCTTC.